This T cell receptor (beta chain) was sequenced in a study of T cells in women clearing cervical HPV infection. The repertoire was sequenced with immunoSEQ multiplex PCR; TCRdb's copy has only in-frame clones and lacks some. This table lists some 40,000 clones. The TCR sequence derives from a woman aged 18 to 75 with a cervical HPV16 infection that either progressed to CIN3+ or cleared (not recorded which). Sequenced input: blood buffy coat.

The CDR3 reads CASTAGGGSYEQYF. The DNA read from the CDR3 is TGTGCCAGCACCGCCGGGGGGGGCTCCTACGAG. The chain joins TRBV5-6 to TRBJ2-7; 8 bases are shared with TRBD2. The read stops 3 residues short of the end of the CDR3; the missing end is completed from the germline J gene. The CDR3 spans 14 residues. Germline CDR1 and CDR2: SGHDT and YYEEEE. Trimming took 6 bases from V and 0 from J; bases not matched to a gene: 5.